A single TCR beta chain is shown here with its context. The antigen is undetermined. V was clipped by 5 bases and J by 1 base, with 17 bases between them. Germline CDR1 is MDHEN and CDR2 is SYDVKM. This CDR3 comprises 16 residues. PCR employed 60 Vbeta and 13 Jbeta primers. Under the authors' procedure: About 9.9 million shared chains were among approximately 87 million unique TCR beta chains counted in a later analysis. The data were produced by immunoSEQ multiplex PCR, yet TCRdb's version contains in-frame clones alone and is incomplete. D and trimming were read from the DNA, whereas the V and J calls and clone size are those reported in that table. The profile shows over 130,000 clones, more than 75% of them singletons. The data stem from a study of cytomegalovirus exposure and HLA in healthy donors. Overall study results and limits: Highly shared sequence variants in one cluster were likely a sequencing artifact. A later analysis associated some 18,000 TCR beta sequences with HLA alleles at a 0.05 false discovery rate.

The origin of this receptor is a man over 45 in good health and CMV-seronegative. The chain joins TRBV28 to TRBJ1-1; possibly TRBD1 for D (6 bases). Material for sequencing was PBMCs. CDR3 amino acids: CASSLGGRGRNTEAFF. CDR3 DNA: TGTGCCAGCAGTCTCGGAGGCAGGGGACGGAACACTGAAGCTTTCTTT. The full variable domain, its missing parts supplied by reference TRBV28 and TRBJ1-1, is DVKVTQSSRYLVKRTGEKVFLECVQDMDHENMFWYRQDPGLGLRLIYFSYDVKMKEKGDIPEGYSVSREKKERFSLILESASTNQTSMYLCASSLGGRGRNTEAFFGQGTRLTVV.